This T cell receptor (beta chain) was found in a study of OX40 agonist ivuxolimab in advanced cancers. Germline CDR1 MDHEN, CDR2 SYDVKM. The germline V and J ends were trimmed by 5 bases and 7 bases, with 14 bases remaining between them. The CDR3 covers 14 residues. Sequencing was performed with immunoSEQ multiplex PCR; in TCRdb, only in-frame clones are kept and a portion is missing. The table has 40,000 to 45,000 clones, around 80% seen once. This sequence was found in an adult with an advanced solid tumor such as melanoma, head and neck, liver or kidney cancer. V gene TRBV28 combines with J gene TRBJ1-4; maybe TRBD1 (6 bases). The source was CD4+ or CD8+ T cells sorted from blood, collected in a trial of the OX40 agonist ivuxolimab. In DNA form, the CDR3 reads TGTGCCAGCAGTGAAGGGGGGCCTGGTGAAAAACTGTTTTTT. Amino acids: CASSEGGPGEKLFF.